This passage covers 13 T cell receptor beta chains from one sample sequenced in a study of blood T cells in healthy people across ages. For the second PCR, which ran for roughly 6 to 11 cycles, a sample-barcoded 5' primer and a J-beta primer mix were used. MiXCR, applied by TCRdb to the 5' RACE reads, yields one record per CDR3 protein. The sample holds about 1.4 million distinct CDR3 sequences, 59% seen once. Specimen: blood. Every receptor here comes from a man aged 18 to 35 in good health.

This clonotype came up a few times. V usage is TRBV27 and J usage is TRBJ2-5, with D possibly matching TRBD2 (6 bases). Germline V gene lookup returns CDR1 MNHEY and CDR2 SMNVEV (reference sequence). The V end was cut by 6 bases, the J end by 11 bases, with 16 bases between. The CDR3 contains 12 residues. The CDR3 is CASRRVSGEQYF. DNA for the CDR3: TGTGCCAGCAGGCGGGTCTCGGGGGAGCAGTACTTC.

The chain joins TRBV25-1 to TRBJ2-7, with D perhaps TRBD1 or TRBD2 (5 bases each). This CDR3 has 14 amino acids. CDR1 is MGHDK, CDR2 SYGVNS, per germline. The V gene lost 2 bases and the J gene lost 3 bases, with 11 bases spanning the gap. The CDR3 region has the DNA TGTGCCAGCAGTGAAATTGGGGCGGGCTACGAGCAGTACTTC. This translates into CASSEIGAGYEQYF.

V gene TRBV14 combines with J gene TRBJ2-7, with D unresolved. The germline V and J ends were trimmed by 2 bases and 5 bases, with 16 bases remaining between them. In germline, CDR1 is SGHDN, CDR2 FVKESK. The CDR3 covers 15 residues. CDR3 nucleotide sequence: TGTGCCAGCAGCCAAACGACGTACTACCTCGACGAGCAGTACTTC. As protein: CASSQTTYYLDEQYF. The full variable domain, in which reference TRBV14 and TRBJ2-7 provide the parts outside the CDR3, is EAGVTQFPSHSVIEKGQTVTLRCDPISGHDNLYWYRRVMGKEIKFLLHFVKESKQDESGMPNNRFLAERTGGTYSTLKVQPAELEDSGVYFCASSQTTYYLDEQYFGPGTRLTVT.

This clonotype was counted between two and nine times. V and J are TRBV12-5 and TRBJ2-1; D possibly corresponds to TRBD1 (6 bases). Trimming removed 1 base from V and 10 bases from J, with 20 bases in between. Per germline, CDR1 LGHNT and CDR2 FRNRAP. This CDR3 region has 16 residues. The CDR3 bases are TGTGCTAGTGGTTTGGGCAGGGTGTCGTCCCAGGGGGAGCAGTTCTTC. Protein product: CASGLGRVSSQGEQFF.

The rearrangement joins TRBV20-1 to TRBJ2-1; 10 nucleotides line up with TRBD2. Germline V gene lookup returns CDR1 DFQATT and CDR2 SNEGSKA (reference sequence). This CDR3 has 14 amino acids. V dropped 6 bases and J dropped 4; count of bases not matched to a gene: 6. The CDR3 region is CSANSGRSYNEQFF. In nucleotides, the CDR3 is TGCAGTGCGAATAGCGGGAGGTCATACAATGAGCAGTTCTTC.

This chain links TRBV6-6 with TRBJ2-7; D might be TRBD1 (5 bases). The CDR3 length is 16 residues. The germline V gene encodes CDR1 MNHNY and CDR2 SVGAGI (reference sequence). The ends were cut back, 6 bases at V and 0 bases at J, with 18 bases in the middle. The CDR3 here is CASRTTITGPSYEQYF. The CDR3 DNA follows: TGTGCCAGCAGAACAACGATTACAGGCCCCTCCTACGAGCAGTACTTC.

The chain has TRBV25-1 and TRBJ2-4; TRBD1 matches 9 bases. The J call may not be correct, given that the DNA end is closer to TRBJ2-7. Germline-derived CDR1 and CDR2 are MGHDK and SYGVNS. This CDR3 spans 17 amino acids. The chain's CDR3 is CASSPPPTGGADYEQYF. The DNA for the CDR3 is TGTGCCAGCAGTCCACCACCTACAGGGGGCGCGGACTACGAGCAGTACTTC.

This chain uses TRBV4-2 with TRBJ1-2, with D possibly matching TRBD1 (6 bases). CDR1 is LGHNA, CDR2 YNFKEQ, per germline. There are 16 residues in the CDR3. V shed 4 bases and J shed 0 bases, with 15 bases lying between them. The DNA for the CDR3 is TGTGCCAGCAGCCCCACCGGGGGCAGTACTAACTATGGCTACACCTTC. The encoded protein is CASSPTGGSTNYGYTF.

This rearrangement joins TRBV4-1 to TRBJ1-4, with D unresolved. From germline, CDR1 is MGHRA and CDR2 YSYEKL. The CDR3 length is 15 residues. Trimming shortened V by 1 base and J by 0 bases, and 6 bases separated the two germline ends. CDR3 nucleotide sequence: TGCGCCAGCAGCCAAGTCGAGCCAACTAATGAAAAACTGTTTTTT. Amino acid sequence: CASSQVEPTNEKLFF.

About this clonotype: A read error may produce the germline difference seen at one junction end. V usage is TRBV18 and J usage is TRBJ1-6; a possible D gene is TRBD1 (5 bases). CDR3 length: 15 residues. CDR1 is KGHSH, CDR2 LQKENI, per germline. CDR3: CASSPQQGLNSPHHF. In DNA form, the CDR3 reads TGTGCCAGCTCACCACAGCAGGGTTTGAATTCACCCCACCACTTT.

The rearrangement links TRBV20-1 to TRBJ1-4; a possible D gene is TRBD1 (5 bases). Germline CDR1 and CDR2: DFQATT and SNEGSKA (reference sequence). The CDR3 totals 13 residues. Trimming shortened V by 2 bases and J by 3 bases, and 7 bases separated the two germline ends. Written as DNA, the CDR3 is TGCAGTGCTAGACGCAGGGCTAATGAAAAACTGTTTTTT. Translated, it gives CSARRRANEKLFF.

The V and J genes are TRBV12-3 or TRBV12-4 and TRBJ2-1; D remains unclear. The germline V and J ends were trimmed by 0 bases and 4 bases, with 10 bases remaining between them. The CDR3 totals 15 residues. The CDR3 DNA follows: TGTGCCAGCAGTTTAGCGGGGTTGGGGTACAATGAGCAGTTCTTC. Its translation is CASSLAGLGYNEQFF.

This clonotype was found a few times. V and J are TRBV4-1 and TRBJ2-5, with D perhaps matching TRBD1 or TRBD2 (5 bases each). The CDR3 covers 17 residues. The V end was cut by 0 bases, the J end by 3 bases, with 17 bases between. Looked up from germline, CDR1 is MGHRA and CDR2 is YSYEKL. In nucleotides, the CDR3 is TGCGCCAGCAGCCAAGACCGTGGGACCCCTTGGGAAGAGACCCAGTACTTC. Protein: CASSQDRGTPWEETQYF.